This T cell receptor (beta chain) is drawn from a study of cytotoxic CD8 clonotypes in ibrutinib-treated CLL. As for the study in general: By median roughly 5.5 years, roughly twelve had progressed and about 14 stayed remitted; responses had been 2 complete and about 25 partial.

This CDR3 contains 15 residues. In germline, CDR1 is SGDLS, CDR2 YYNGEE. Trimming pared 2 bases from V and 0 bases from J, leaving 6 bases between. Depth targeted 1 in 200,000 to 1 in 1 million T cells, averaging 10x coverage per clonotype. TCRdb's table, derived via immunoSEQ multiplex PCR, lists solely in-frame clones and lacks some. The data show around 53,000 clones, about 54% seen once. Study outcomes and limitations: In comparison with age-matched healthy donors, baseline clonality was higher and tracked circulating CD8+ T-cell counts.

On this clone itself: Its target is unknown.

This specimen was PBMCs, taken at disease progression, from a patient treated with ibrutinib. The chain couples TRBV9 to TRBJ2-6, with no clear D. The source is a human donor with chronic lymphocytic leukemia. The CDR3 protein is CASSVADSGANVLTF. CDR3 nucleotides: TGTGCCAGCAGCGTGGCAGACTCTGGGGCCAACGTCCTGACTTTC.